The 18 T cell receptor beta chains below come from one sample, sequenced in a study of T cells in Graves' hyperthyroidism and ophthalmopathy. Authors of the study amplified TCR beta CDR3 regions from RNA transcripts. First-round RT-PCR with HTBI primers amplified the TCR CDR3 region. From the multiplex PCR reads, TCRdb called clonotypes with MiXCR, one entry per CDR3 protein. The sample includes hundreds of thousands of distinct CDR3 sequences, roughly 20% of them seen just once. Sequencing was performed on blood. The receptors were gathered from a man under 40 with Graves' ophthalmopathy.

The chain uses TRBV4-1 and TRBJ2-7; D is tentatively TRBD1 or TRBD2 (5 bases each). CDR3 size: 17 residues. Germline values: CDR1 MGHRA, CDR2 YSYEKL. The V gene lost 0 bases and the J gene lost 0 bases, with 15 bases spanning the gap. CDR3 DNA: TGCGCCAGCAGCCAAGATCTCGGGACGGAACACTCCTACGAGCAGTACTTC. This translates into CASSQDLGTEHSYEQYF.

The chain is built from TRBV4-1 and TRBJ2-5, with D uncertain. The CDR3 extends over 13 amino acids. The ends were cut back, 1 base at V and 4 bases at J, with 7 bases in the middle. Germline values: CDR1 MGHRA, CDR2 YSYEKL. The CDR3 reads CASSQALPETQYF. As DNA, the CDR3 is TGCGCCAGCAGCCAAGCTCTCCCAGAGACCCAGTACTTC.

This clonotype has just a few counts. This sequence joins TRBV20-1 and TRBJ2-1; 8 bases align to TRBD2. The length of the CDR3 is 14 residues. The V and J ends lost 5 bases and 10 bases, in that order; junction bases with no gene match: 13. Germline values: CDR1 DFQATT, CDR2 SNEGSKA (reference sequence). CDR3 amino acids: CSASRGSGKTEQFF. CDR3 sequence (DNA): TGCAGTGCTTCCCGAGGTAGCGGGAAAACCGAGCAGTTCTTC.

This clonotype appeared a few times. The chain has TRBV20-1 and TRBJ1-1; D call uncertain. CDR1 and CDR2 (germline): DFQATT, SNEGSKA (reference sequence). The CDR3 loop spans 14 amino acids. Between the trimmed V and J ends, which lost 0 bases and 1 base, there was a span of 9 bases. CDR3 sequence: CSARDNSGNTEAFF. The CDR3 DNA follows: TGCAGTGCTAGAGACAATTCAGGGAACACTGAAGCTTTCTTT.

The V gene is TRBV6-1, the J gene TRBJ2-4, with a tentative D call TRBD2 (5 bases). CDR3 length: 13 amino acids. Germline V gene data show CDR1 as MNHNS and CDR2 as SASEGT. V shed 8 bases and J shed 1 base, with 9 bases lying between them. CDR3 sequence (DNA): TGTGCCAGCGGGAGTTGGGCCAAAAACATTCAGTACTTC. Protein product: CASGSWAKNIQYF.

Note on this clonotype: This may be a read error: a much more frequent sequence differs by one nucleotide. This chain uses TRBV20-1 with TRBJ2-7; 10 nucleotides align to TRBD2. V gave up 5 bases and J gave up 7 bases; unmatched junction bases: 8. CDR1 and CDR2 (germline): DFQATT, SNEGSKA (reference sequence). The CDR3 loop spans 13 amino acids. CDR3: CSAPGTSVYEQYF. CDR3 DNA: TGCAGTGCTCCCGGGACTAGCGTCTATGAGCAGTACTTC.

This clonotype was seen a few times. V and J are TRBV7-9 and TRBJ2-1; the match to TRBD2 covers 16 bases. Germline CDR1 reads SEHNR; CDR2 reads FQNEAQ (reference sequence). The ends lost 1 base at V and 5 bases at J; junction bases unmatched: 14. The CDR3 totals 21 residues. The CDR3: CASSLGLTGLAGGVRNNEQFF. As DNA, the CDR3 is TGTGCCAGCAGCTTAGGCCTAACGGGACTAGCGGGAGGGGTAAGGAACAATGAGCAGTTCTTC.

The chain links TRBV10-2 to TRBJ2-1, with 8 nucleotides matching TRBD1. Germline V gene data show CDR1 as WSHSY and CDR2 as SAAADI. This CDR3 comprises 15 residues. V gave up 6 bases and J gave up 6 bases; unmatched junction bases: 10. The chain's CDR3 is CASRSGTGLRNEQFF. The DNA of the CDR3 is TGCGCCAGCAGGTCCGGGACAGGACTGCGCAATGAGCAGTTCTTC.

This chain links TRBV18 with TRBJ2-5; the match to TRBD2 covers 8 bases. The J segment lost 5 bases and the V segment lost 8 bases, leaving 16 bases of the junction unmatched. This CDR3 is 16 amino acids long. In germline, CDR1 is KGHSH, CDR2 LQKENI. The CDR3 sequence: CASSFGEAGEWETQYF. The CDR3 coding sequence is TGTGCCAGCAGCTTTGGGGAAGCGGGAGAGTGGGAGACCCAGTACTTC.

As regards this clonotype: Since a much larger clone is just one base distant, this may be a read error. No conserved phenylalanine or tryptophan is present at the end of the CDR3, so a read error is the likely explanation. V usage is TRBV11-2 and J usage is TRBJ2-7, with a weak D call TRBD2 (5 bases). The germline CDR1 and CDR2 sequences are SGHAT and FQNNGV. This CDR3 has 13 residues. V was shortened by 4 bases and J by 5 bases, with 12 bases between the two germline ends. The chain's CDR3 is CASSSWTRDEQYL. CDR3 bases: TGTGCCAGCAGCTCCTGGACTCGGGACGAGCAGTACCTC.

This clonotype has a handful of counts. The chain joins TRBV9 to TRBJ2-5; weak D call: TRBD2 (6 bases). Germline V gene lookup returns CDR1 SGDLS and CDR2 YYNGEE. Trimming cost V 3 bases and J 8 bases, with 14 bases left between them. CDR3 length equals 13 residues. The CDR3 sequence: CASSADYRNTQYF. The CDR3 nucleotides are TGTGCCAGCAGCGCGGACTACCGAAACACCCAGTACTTC.

The chain joins TRBV27 to TRBJ2-4, with a tentative D call TRBD1 (6 bases). The germline CDR1 and CDR2 sequences are MNHEY and SMNVEV (reference sequence). The length of the CDR3 is 14 residues. V dropped 10 bases and J dropped 0 bases, with 13 bases sitting between them. In DNA, the CDR3 is TGTGCCACCAAGCAGGGGTTAGCCAAAAACATTCAGTACTTC. Protein sequence: CATKQGLAKNIQYF.

The rearrangement joins TRBV16 to TRBJ1-5; a weak D match, TRBD1 (6 bases). CDR3 length: 16 residues. The V end was cut by 2 bases, the J end by 1 base, with 12 bases between. In germline, CDR1 is KGHSY, CDR2 FQNENV. DNA of the CDR3: TGTGCCAGCAGCCAAGTAGGGGGGTTGAGCAATCAGCCCCAGCATTTT. Its protein is CASSQVGGLSNQPQHF.

The gene calls are TRBV4-3 and TRBJ2-5, with TRBD1 identical over 9 bases. Germline trimming cut 1 base from V and 3 bases from J; bases unmatched to any gene: 12. Looked up from germline, CDR1 is LGHNA and CDR2 is YSLEER. This CDR3 region has 18 residues. CDR3 protein: CASSQGDLATGGKETQYF. For the CDR3, the DNA is TGCGCCAGCAGCCAAGGGGACCTGGCGACAGGGGGAAAAGAGACCCAGTACTTC.

The chain combines TRBV5-1 with TRBJ2-1; 12 nucleotides match TRBD2. Germline loops: CDR1 SGHRS, CDR2 YFSETQ. Trimming at V came to 6 bases and at J to 5 bases, leaving 6 bases not matched to a gene. This CDR3 is 15 amino acids long. The CDR3 nucleotides read TGCGCCAGCATCCCGACTAGCGGGAGTCACAATGAGCAGTTCTTC. It specifies CASIPTSGSHNEQFF.

V and J are TRBV4-1 and TRBJ2-1, with 12 bases matching TRBD2. The CDR3 loop spans 17 amino acids. Per the germline V gene, CDR1 is MGHRA and CDR2 is YSYEKL. V lost 2 bases to trimming and J lost 5 bases; unmatched junction nucleotides: 7. The CDR3 DNA reads as TGCGCCAGCAGCCAACCTAGCGGGAGGGCCCTCGACAATGAGCAGTTCTTC. It encodes CASSQPSGRALDNEQFF.

This clonotype was recorded a few times. The chain is built from TRBV10-3 and TRBJ2-1; D unresolved. This CDR3 is built from 15 residues. Between the trimmed V and J ends, which lost 1 base and 7 bases, there was a span of 14 bases. Germline V gene data show CDR1 as ENHRY and CDR2 as SYGVKD. The CDR3 nucleotides are TGTGCCATCAGTGAGTTCGACTCCCCAGCGAATGAGCAGTTCTTC. Protein product: CAISEFDSPANEQFF.

The gene calls are TRBV28 and TRBJ2-3, with D possibly TRBD1 on 6 matching bases. The ends were cut back, 6 bases at V and 8 bases at J, with 12 bases in the middle. The CDR3 spans 12 residues. CDR1 is MDHEN and CDR2 is SYDVKM in the germline V gene. The CDR3 spells CASSQGPATQYF. DNA for the CDR3: TGTGCCAGCAGCCAGGGGCCGGCTACGCAGTATTTT.